Shown below are 12 T cell receptor beta chains from a single sample sequenced in a study of blood T cell repertoires in COVID-19. Assay: immunoSEQ multiplex PCR; the TCRdb copy retains only in-frame clones and omits some. The table shows about 77,000 clones, with around three quarters occurring only once. The sample was peripheral blood. The receptors were sampled from a woman aged 70-85 years with acute or convalescent COVID-19.

The chain joins TRBV7-8 to TRBJ1-5; weak D call: TRBD1 (5 bases). This CDR3 has 18 amino acids. With 1 base removed from V and 2 bases from J, the gap between germline ends came to 18 bases. CDR1 is SGHVS, CDR2 FQNEAQ, per germline. CDR3 in DNA: TGTGCCAGCAGCTTAGGGGCAGGGATCTCATCGGGCAATCAGCCCCAGCATTTT. It translates to CASSLGAGISSGNQPQHF.

The rearrangement links TRBV5-1 to TRBJ2-6; a possible D gene is TRBD1 (6 bases). Germline V CDR1 and CDR2: SGHRS, YFSETQ. This CDR3 region has 15 residues. V lost 4 bases to trimming and J lost 4 bases, with 12 bases between them. In nucleotides, the CDR3 is TGCGCCAGCAGCCCCAAGGACAGCGGGGCCAACGTCCTGACTTTC. Translated, it gives CASSPKDSGANVLTF.

The V gene is TRBV19, the J gene TRBJ1-1; tentatively, D is TRBD1 (5 bases). The V gene's germline CDR1 is LNHDA and CDR2 SQIVND (reference sequence). The ends were cut back, 3 bases at V and 5 bases at J, with 13 bases in the middle. The CDR3 is 14 amino acids. For the CDR3, the DNA is TGTGCCAGTAGTATGGAGGGGTGGGGAACTGAAGCTTTCTTT. This gives the protein CASSMEGWGTEAFF. The full variable domain, with the rest looked up from reference TRBV19 and TRBJ1-1, is DGGITQSPKYLFRKEGQNVTLSCEQNLNHDAMYWYRQDPGQGLRLIYYSQIVNDFQKGDIAEGYSVSREKKESFPLTVTSAQKNPTAFYLCASSMEGWGTEAFFGQGTRLTVV.

This clone has a handful of counts. The chain employs TRBV12-3 or TRBV12-4 and TRBJ1-2; a weak D match, TRBD1 (5 bases). Trimming removed 5 bases from V and 0 bases from J, with 7 bases in between. The CDR3 extends over 13 amino acids. CDR3: CASSLTANYGYTF. DNA for the CDR3: TGTGCCAGCAGTCTGACAGCTAACTATGGCTACACCTTC.

The chain uses TRBV19 and TRBJ1-2; a weak D match, TRBD1 (6 bases). In germline, CDR1 is LNHDA, CDR2 SQIVND (reference sequence). This CDR3 has 16 amino acids. Between the trimmed V and J ends, which lost 6 bases and 0 bases, there was a span of 17 bases. The CDR3 sequence: CASRGRDTLTNYGYTF. In DNA form, the CDR3 reads TGTGCCAGTAGGGGGAGGGACACCCTGACTAACTATGGCTACACCTTC.

J is TRBJ2-1 and V is TRBV9; a weak D match, TRBD2 (5 bases). The CDR3 runs to 13 residues. Germline CDR1 SGDLS, CDR2 YYNGEE. With 2 bases removed from V and 10 bases from J, the gap between germline ends came to 13 bases. CDR3 loop: CASSVRVSVEQFF. The CDR3 coding sequence is TGTGCCAGCAGCGTGAGGGTTTCGGTCGAGCAGTTCTTC.

The chain joins TRBV5-1 to TRBJ2-3, with 12 bases lining up with TRBD2. Germline loops: CDR1 SGHRS, CDR2 YFSETQ. The CDR3 is made up of 15 amino acids. V gave up 4 bases and J gave up 3 bases; unmatched junction bases: 3. The CDR3 nucleotides are TGCGCCAGCAGCCTAGGACTAGCGGGGACAGATACGCAGTATTTT. This codes for CASSLGLAGTDTQYF.

The rearrangement uses TRBV27 and TRBJ1-1; TRBD1 agrees at 8 bases. V trimming: 6 bases; J trimming: 2 bases; junction bases outside the gene matches: 5. CDR1 and CDR2 from the germline V gene are MNHEY and SMNVEV (reference sequence). The CDR3 length is 14 residues. CDR3 DNA sequence: TGTGCCAGCAGCCCCGGGACAGGAAACACTGAAGCTTTCTTT. It encodes CASSPGTGNTEAFF.

This chain connects TRBV5-5 to TRBJ1-2, with D unresolved. Germline loops: CDR1 SGHKS, CDR2 YYEKEE (reference sequence). The CDR3 runs 14 residues. The V and J ends lost 0 bases and 5 bases respectively, with 11 bases between them. The DNA for the CDR3 is TGTGCCAGCAGCTTGGCCGGGATTGAGTATGGCTACACCTTC. Protein sequence: CASSLAGIEYGYTF.

This clone was seen a single time. The V gene is TRBV4-1, the J gene TRBJ1-2; D gene uncertain. Germline CDR1 and CDR2: MGHRA and YSYEKL. Trimming cost V 1 base and J 4 bases, with 13 bases left between them. The CDR3 runs to 15 residues. In DNA form, the CDR3 reads TGCGCCAGCAGCCAAGTCCGGGGTTCCCCCTATGGCTACACCTTC. Encoded protein: CASSQVRGSPYGYTF.

The rearrangement links TRBV24-1 to TRBJ1-5; the D is unclear. In germline, CDR1 is KGHDR, CDR2 SFDVKD. This CDR3 has 14 amino acids. Trimming stripped 2 bases from V and 7 bases from J, with 11 bases between. CDR3: CATSDSSEAQPQHF. The CDR3 nucleotides read TGTGCCACCAGTGATTCCTCGGAGGCCCAGCCCCAGCATTTT.

The chain carries TRBV11-3 and TRBJ2-5; 10 nucleotides line up with TRBD2. This CDR3 is built from 16 residues. The germline gives CDR1 SGHNT, CDR2 YENEEA. After removal of 5 bases from V and 5 bases from J, the junction contained 11 bases not matched to a gene. The CDR3, as DNA: TGTGCCAGCAGCGGCGGGAAACTAGCGGGACGGGAGACCCAGTACTTC. It specifies CASSGGKLAGRETQYF.